One and the same sample provided the 22 T cell receptor beta chains below, sequenced in a study of OX40 agonist ivuxolimab in advanced cancers. The assay was immunoSEQ multiplex PCR, and TCRdb's table has in-frame clones only and misses some. The table shows 55,000 to 70,000 clones, with approximately 90% occurring only once. Specimen: CD4+ or CD8+ T cells sorted from blood, collected in a trial of the OX40 agonist ivuxolimab. Receptors were obtained from an adult with an advanced solid tumor such as melanoma, head and neck, liver or kidney cancer.

The CDR3, as DNA: TGTGCCAGCAGCTTGCGTATGGACAACTCTGGAAACACCATATATTTT. Protein: CASSLRMDNSGNTIYF. J is TRBJ1-3 and V is TRBV5-5; the D gene is possibly TRBD1 (5 bases). Germline CDR1 SGHKS, CDR2 YYEKEE (reference sequence). V was trimmed by 1 base and J by 0 bases, leaving 11 bases between them. This CDR3 has 16 amino acids.

The V call is TRBV4-1, the J call TRBJ2-1, with 7 bases that match TRBD2. V dropped 1 base and J dropped 1; count of bases not matched to a gene: 7. The CDR3 has 17 residues. Per the germline V gene, CDR1 is MGHRA and CDR2 is YSYEKL. The CDR3 is CASSQVPGGGSYNEQFF. The CDR3 nucleotides read TGCGCCAGCAGCCAAGTGCCGGGGGGAGGATCCTACAATGAGCAGTTCTTC.

The chain carries TRBV19 and TRBJ2-3, with D perhaps TRBD2 (5 bases). CDR3 size: 14 residues. V was cut by 5 bases and J by 6 bases, with 15 bases left in between. Germline loops: CDR1 LNHDA, CDR2 SQIVND (reference sequence). The CDR3 bases are TGTGCCAGTAGTCAGGACTCCGGCCGGGATACGCAGTATTTT. Its translation is CASSQDSGRDTQYF.

V gene TRBV5-1 combines with J gene TRBJ1-1; TRBD1 matches at 9 bases. The CDR3 contains 12 residues. The germline CDR1 and CDR2 sequences are SGHRS and YFSETQ. V was clipped by 3 bases and J by 11 bases; unmatched bases: 5. The CDR3 DNA reads TGCGCCAGCAGCTCAGGGACAGGGTCGGCTTTCTTT. Its translation is CASSSGTGSAFF. Variable domain in full (rest from reference TRBV5-1 and TRBJ1-1): KAGVTQTPRYLIKTRGQQVTLSCSPISGHRSVSWYQQTPGQGLQFLFEYFSETQRNKGNFPGRFSGRQFSNSRSEMNVSTLELGDSALYLCASSSGTGSAFFGQGTRLTVV.

This sequence joins TRBV30 and TRBJ2-7; 9 bases line up with TRBD2. J lost 1 base, V lost 4 bases, and 11 bases had no gene match. In germline, CDR1 is GTSNPN, CDR2 SVGIG (reference sequence). CDR3 length: 16 amino acids. CDR3 nucleotides: TGTGCCTGGACCTCAGGTTCTAGCGGGATTTCCTACGAGCAGTACTTC. Residues: CAWTSGSSGISYEQYF.

V gene TRBV29-1 combines with J gene TRBJ2-1; possible D gene TRBD2, 7 bases. This CDR3 comprises 15 residues. The germline V gene has CDR1 SQVTM and CDR2 ANQGSEA. The V end lost 7 bases, the J end lost 0 bases, and 16 bases lay between the germline ends. CDR3 loop: CSGQGGAGSYNEQFF. CDR3 DNA: TGCAGCGGCCAAGGGGGGGCTGGCTCCTACAATGAGCAGTTCTTC.

This clone was found a few times. The chain has TRBV14 and TRBJ1-1; tentative D call: TRBD1 (5 bases). Looked up from germline, CDR1 is SGHDN and CDR2 is FVKESK. The CDR3 sequence is 12 residues long. Trimming pared 0 bases from V and 10 bases from J, leaving 9 bases between. CDR3 nucleotides: TGTGCCAGCAGCCAAGAACCGGGGGTAGCTTTCTTT. It yields the protein CASSQEPGVAFF.

The chain has TRBV11-3 and TRBJ2-5; perhaps TRBD1 as D (6 bases). The V end was cut by 9 bases, the J end by 5 bases, with 22 bases between. Germline CDR1 is SGHNT and CDR2 is YENEEA. The CDR3 contains 15 residues. CDR3 residues: CASSNRDGGSETQYF. The CDR3 bases are TGTGCCAGTTCTAACAGGGATGGGGGATCGGAGACCCAGTACTTC. The variable domain in full, completed from reference TRBV11-3 and TRBJ2-5, reads EAGVVQSPRYKIIEKKQPVAFWCNPISGHNTLYWYLQNLGQGPELLIRYENEEAVDDSQLPKDRFSAERLKGVDSTLKIQPAELGDSAVYLCASSNRDGGSETQYFGPGTRLLVL.

V gene TRBV29-1 combines with J gene TRBJ2-3, with 11 bases matching TRBD1. Germline loops: CDR1 SQVTM, CDR2 ANQGSEA. The CDR3 is made up of 17 amino acids. V dropped 6 bases and J dropped 0; count of bases not matched to a gene: 11. CDR3 loop: CSVGGTGGLTSTDTQYF. The CDR3 DNA is TGCAGCGTCGGGGGGACAGGGGGGCTTACTAGCACAGATACGCAGTATTTT.

The chain recombines TRBV14 with TRBJ1-2; D call uncertain. Germline loops: CDR1 SGHDN, CDR2 FVKESK. This CDR3 contains 12 residues. V was cut by 1 base and J by 2 bases, with 2 bases left in between. The CDR3 loop is CASSQANYGYTF. The CDR3 DNA follows: TGTGCCAGCAGCCAAGCCAACTATGGCTACACCTTC. The full variable domain, completed using reference TRBV14 and TRBJ1-2, is EAGVTQFPSHSVIEKGQTVTLRCDPISGHDNLYWYRRVMGKEIKFLLHFVKESKQDESGMPNNRFLAERTGGTYSTLKVQPAELEDSGVYFCASSQANYGYTFGSGTRLTVV.

This rearrangement joins TRBV6-1 to TRBJ1-4; D possibly corresponds to TRBD1 (6 bases). The length of the CDR3 is 14 residues. The V gene lost 5 bases and the J gene lost 3 bases, with 10 bases spanning the gap. The V gene's germline CDR1 is MNHNS and CDR2 SASEGT. The CDR3 DNA follows: TGTGCCAGCAGTCGACAGGAGCCTAATGAAAAACTGTTTTTT. Translated, it gives CASSRQEPNEKLFF.

V usage is TRBV4-1 and J usage is TRBJ2-1; 10 bases are shared with TRBD2. The CDR3 extends over 16 amino acids. Trimming removed 1 base from V and 4 bases from J; junction bases left unmatched: 4. The germline CDR1 and CDR2 sequences are MGHRA and YSYEKL. CDR3 DNA: TGCGCCAGCAGCCAAGCCCTAGCGGGGGAATACAATGAGCAGTTCTTC. Translated: CASSQALAGEYNEQFF.

This clone has a single count. The chain combines TRBV6-6 with TRBJ1-4; D is undetermined. The germline V gene encodes CDR1 MNHNY and CDR2 SVGAGI (reference sequence). This CDR3 is built from 12 residues. V was cut by 4 bases and J by 5 bases, with 5 bases left in between. The CDR3 DNA reads as TGTGCCAGCAGTTTACAGAATGAAAAACTGTTTTTT. The encoded protein is CASSLQNEKLFF.

This chain connects TRBV9 to TRBJ1-1; D remains ambiguous. The CDR3 loop spans 15 amino acids. The germline V and J ends were trimmed by 0 bases and 5 bases, with 14 bases remaining between them. Germline V gene sequence: CDR1 SGDLS, CDR2 YYNGEE. CDR3 bases: TGTGCCAGCAGCGTAGCTACAGCCTCGGGGACTGAAGCTTTCTTT. This sequence encodes CASSVATASGTEAFF.

The gene calls are TRBV19 and TRBJ2-2; no definite D call. Looked up from germline, CDR1 is LNHDA and CDR2 is SQIVND (reference sequence). The CDR3 has 13 residues. Trimming removed 5 bases at V and 1 base at J, with 5 bases between. CDR3 in amino acids: CASSAQNTGELFF. CDR3 nucleotides: TGTGCCAGTAGTGCCCAGAACACCGGGGAGCTGTTTTTT.

The genes are TRBV6-1 and TRBJ2-7; D possibly corresponds to TRBD2 (5 bases). This CDR3 spans 15 amino acids. V was shortened by 6 bases and J by 0 bases, with 15 bases between the two germline ends. The germline V gene encodes CDR1 MNHNS and CDR2 SASEGT. The CDR3 region is CASSQPRGLSYEQYF. CDR3 DNA sequence: TGTGCCAGCAGCCAGCCACGAGGACTCTCCTACGAGCAGTACTTC.

J is TRBJ1-3 and V is TRBV28; unclear D gene. The CDR3 spans 16 residues. The V end lost 5 bases, the J end lost 1 base, and 15 bases lay between the germline ends. CDR1 is MDHEN and CDR2 is SYDVKM in the germline V gene. CDR3 DNA: TGTGCCAGCAGTATAAGACTGTCCCATTCTGGAAACACCATATATTTT. Protein product: CASSIRLSHSGNTIYF.

The chain has TRBV11-3 and TRBJ2-3; 8 bases are a match to TRBD2. CDR3 size: 15 residues. The J segment lost 4 bases and the V segment lost 3 bases, leaving 6 bases of the junction unmatched. Germline V gene data show CDR1 as SGHNT and CDR2 as YENEEA. CDR3 sequence: CASSFGAGAADTQYF. CDR3 sequence (DNA): TGTGCCAGCAGCTTCGGAGCGGGAGCGGCAGATACGCAGTATTTT.

The CDR3 sequence is CASSLEATYEQYF. The DNA for the CDR3 is TGTGCCAGCAGCTTAGAAGCCACCTACGAGCAGTACTTC. The chain has TRBV7-6 and TRBJ2-7; no firm D call. This CDR3 spans 13 amino acids. CDR1 and CDR2 (germline): SGHVS, FNYEAQ. V shed 1 base and J shed 2 bases, with 6 bases lying between them.

V gene TRBV19 combines with J gene TRBJ2-1; TRBD2 aligns across 10 bases. V shed 0 bases, J shed 4 bases, and the junction held 3 bases outside the gene matches. In germline, CDR1 is LNHDA, CDR2 SQIVND (reference sequence). The CDR3 has 16 amino acids. This CDR3 reads CASSIERAGGYNEQFF. The CDR3 DNA reads as TGTGCCAGTAGTATAGAGAGAGCGGGAGGGTACAATGAGCAGTTCTTC.

V and J are TRBV6-5 and TRBJ2-7, with 9 bases lining up with TRBD2. Trimming removed 0 bases from V and 6 bases from J; junction bases left unmatched: 6. The CDR3 has 15 amino acids. Germline V gives CDR1 MNHEY, CDR2 SVGAGI. The CDR3 loop reads CASSYSSAGGREQYF. CDR3 DNA sequence: TGTGCCAGCAGTTACTCGTCGGCGGGGGGGCGCGAGCAGTACTTC.

The chain recombines TRBV5-6 with TRBJ2-6, with D perhaps TRBD1 (5 bases). The CDR3 is 17 amino acids. From germline, CDR1 is SGHDT and CDR2 YYEEEE. V gave up 0 bases and J gave up 0 bases, with 10 bases separating them. CDR3 protein: CASSLEVRDSGANVLTF. As DNA, the CDR3 is TGTGCCAGCAGCTTGGAGGTCAGGGACTCTGGGGCCAACGTCCTGACTTTC.